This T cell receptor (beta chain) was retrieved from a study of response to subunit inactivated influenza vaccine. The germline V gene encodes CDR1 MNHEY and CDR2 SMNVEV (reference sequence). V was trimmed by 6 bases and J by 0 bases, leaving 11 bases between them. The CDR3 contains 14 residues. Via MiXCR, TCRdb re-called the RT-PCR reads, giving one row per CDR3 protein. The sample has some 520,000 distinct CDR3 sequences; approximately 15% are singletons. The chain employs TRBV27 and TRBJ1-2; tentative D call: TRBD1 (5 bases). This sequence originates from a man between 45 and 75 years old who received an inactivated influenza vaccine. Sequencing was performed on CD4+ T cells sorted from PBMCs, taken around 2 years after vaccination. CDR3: CASRHQGSNYGYTF. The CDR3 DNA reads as TGTGCCAGCAGACACCAGGGATCTAACTATGGCTACACCTTC.